The 2 T cell receptor beta chains below all came from one sample that was sequenced in a study of blood T cell repertoires in COVID-19. Sequencing was performed with immunoSEQ multiplex PCR; in TCRdb, only in-frame clones are kept and a portion is missing. In the table there are around 230,000 clones, roughly 83% of which are singletons. The source material was peripheral blood. The receptors come from an elderly woman with acute or convalescent COVID-19.

In its sample, this clone was seen many times. The chain uses TRBV5-6 and TRBJ1-1; D gene unclear. The CDR3 totals 13 residues. CDR1 and CDR2 (germline): SGHDT, YYEEEE. The V end was cut by 4 bases, the J end by 0 bases, with 7 bases between. The DNA for the CDR3 is TGTGCCAGCAGCACCGACATGAACACTGAAGCTTTCTTT. Translation gives CASSTDMNTEAFF.

The J gene is TRBJ1-5, the V gene TRBV28; maybe TRBD1 (5 bases). The V end was cut by 7 bases, the J end by 0 bases, with 13 bases between. In germline, CDR1 is MDHEN, CDR2 SYDVKM. CDR3 length equals 15 residues. CDR3 residues: CASNRDFHSNQPQHF. CDR3 bases: TGTGCCAGCAATCGGGACTTTCATAGCAATCAGCCCCAGCATTTT.